These 32 T cell receptor beta chains came from one sample sequenced in a study of blood T cell repertoires in COVID-19. Produced via immunoSEQ multiplex PCR; TCRdb's table is partial and in-frame only. Of over 90,000 clones detected, roughly 90% appear once; the ten largest clones hold 17%. Sequenced: peripheral blood. Receptor source: a woman aged 80 or older in a cohort sampled during active COVID-19.

This chain connects TRBV3-1 (or the pseudogene TRBV3-2) to TRBJ1-1; no reliable D call. Germline CDR1 LGHDT, CDR2 YNNKEL (reference sequence). The CDR3 totals 13 residues. V lost 0 bases and J lost 4, with 6 bases in between. The CDR3 nucleotides are TGTGCCAGCAGCCAAGAAATGCGCACTGAAGCTTTCTTT. It translates to CASSQEMRTEAFF.

The chain is built from TRBV7-9 and TRBJ1-1; D remains ambiguous. Looked up from germline, CDR1 is SEHNR and CDR2 is FQNEAQ (reference sequence). V lost 4 bases and J 5 bases, leaving 14 bases between the germline ends. The CDR3 sequence is 14 residues long. The CDR3 reads CASSSTVTKTEAFF. The CDR3 nucleotides are TGTGCCAGCAGCTCTACTGTGACTAAAACTGAAGCTTTCTTT.

The chain uses TRBV5-1 and TRBJ2-1; 7 nucleotides align to TRBD1. In germline, CDR1 is SGHRS, CDR2 YFSETQ. The junction had 4 bases not matched to a gene; V was cut back by 4 bases and J by 9 bases. The CDR3 consists of 12 residues. The CDR3 region has the DNA TGCGCCAGCAGCGTGACAGGGACTGAGCAGTTCTTC. Translated: CASSVTGTEQFF.

J is TRBJ2-5 and V is TRBV5-1, with 10 bases matching TRBD1. This CDR3 is 14 amino acids long. V dropped 4 bases and J dropped 4; count of bases not matched to a gene: 4. CDR1 and CDR2 (germline): SGHRS, YFSETQ. DNA of the CDR3: TGCGCCAGCAGCGCGGGACAGGGGAGAGAGACCCAGTACTTC. Translated, it gives CASSAGQGRETQYF.

The chain has TRBV5-8 and TRBJ1-4; no firm D call. The CDR3 sequence is 16 residues long. V was shortened by 0 bases and J by 0 bases, with 9 bases between the two germline ends. Germline CDR1 is SGHTS and CDR2 is YDEGEE. CDR3 nucleotides: TGTGCCAGCAGCTTGGCCAGAGGTGCAACTAATGAAAAACTGTTTTTT. It is translated as CASSLARGATNEKLFF. The variable domain in full, with the rest retrieved from reference TRBV5-8 and TRBJ1-4, is EAGVTQSPTHLIKTRGQQATLRCSPISGHTSVYWYQQALGLGLQFLLWYDEGEERNRGNFPPRFSGRQFPNYSSELNVNALELEDSALYLCASSLARGATNEKLFFGSGTQLSVL.

The genes are TRBV18 and TRBJ2-1; D possibly corresponds to TRBD2 (6 bases). V gave up 3 bases and J gave up 7 bases, with 7 bases separating them. In germline, CDR1 is KGHSH, CDR2 LQKENI. This CDR3 has 12 residues. The CDR3 nucleotides read TGTGCCAGCTCACCGGAGGGGAATGAGCAGTTCTTC. It encodes CASSPEGNEQFF.

This chain joins TRBV7-9 and TRBJ2-7; 7 bases agree with TRBD1. This CDR3 region has 17 residues. Germline CDR1 reads SEHNR; CDR2 reads FQNEAQ (reference sequence). The J segment lost 2 bases and the V segment lost 1 base, leaving 11 bases of the junction unmatched. DNA for the CDR3: TGTGCCAGCAGCTTAGGAGATGGGACAGTGGATCCCTACGAGCAGTACTTC. It yields the protein CASSLGDGTVDPYEQYF.

This clone has a handful of counts. This chain uses TRBV5-4 with TRBJ2-4, with D tentatively TRBD2 (7 bases). The germline V gene encodes CDR1 SGHNT and CDR2 YYREEE (reference sequence). The CDR3 extends over 17 amino acids. V was shortened by 4 bases and J by 3 bases, with 20 bases between the two germline ends. The DNA of the CDR3 is TGTGCCAGCAGCCTATTACAGGGCCCGGGGGGCAAAAACATTCAGTACTTC. It encodes CASSLLQGPGGKNIQYF.

V and J are TRBV27 and TRBJ1-5; TRBD1 might be the D (6 bases). V shed 0 bases and J shed 1 base, with 13 bases lying between them. The CDR3 totals 17 residues. Germline V gives CDR1 MNHEY, CDR2 SMNVEV (reference sequence). This chain's CDR3 is CASSLSSGVASNQPQHF. The CDR3 DNA follows: TGTGCCAGCAGTTTATCATCAGGGGTTGCGAGCAATCAGCCCCAGCATTTT.

The chain carries TRBV5-4 and TRBJ1-5; 10 nucleotides align to TRBD1. The CDR3 consists of 16 residues. Germline CDR1 SGHNT, CDR2 YYREEE (reference sequence). V lost 3 bases to trimming and J lost 3 bases; unmatched junction nucleotides: 6. The CDR3 protein is CASSWGGQGVNQPQHF. The CDR3 bases are TGTGCCAGCAGCTGGGGCGGACAGGGGGTCAATCAGCCCCAGCATTTT.

This sequence joins TRBV3-1 (or the pseudogene TRBV3-2) and TRBJ1-3; 12 bases fit TRBD1. The V segment lost 0 bases and the J segment 5 bases; nucleotides outside the gene matches: 2. This CDR3 has 16 residues. CDR1 and CDR2 from the germline V gene are LGHDT and YNNKEL (reference sequence). CDR3 in amino acids: CASSQDGTGGRNTIYF. The CDR3 DNA reads as TGTGCCAGCAGCCAAGACGGGACAGGGGGCAGAAACACCATATATTTT.

The V gene is TRBV5-4, the J gene TRBJ2-1; TRBD2 matches at 8 bases. CDR3 length: 16 residues. Unmatched junction bases numbered 9, after V lost 0 bases and J lost 7 bases. Germline values: CDR1 SGHNT, CDR2 YYREEE (reference sequence). This CDR3 is CASSLVSGGASNEQFF. The CDR3 DNA sequence: TGTGCCAGCAGCTTGGTGTCGGGGGGGGCCTCGAATGAGCAGTTCTTC.

The CDR3 bases are TGTGCCAGCAGCTTGGGGCGGGTGGCAGATACGCAGTATTTT. The encoded protein is CASSLGRVADTQYF. The rearrangement uses TRBV5-6 and TRBJ2-3, with a weak D call TRBD2 (5 bases). The CDR3 sequence is 14 residues long. Trimming removed 0 bases at V and 4 bases at J, with 9 bases between. CDR1 and CDR2 (germline): SGHDT, YYEEEE.

This rearrangement joins TRBV2 to TRBJ1-1; D perhaps matches TRBD1 (6 bases). V was shortened by 5 bases and J by 1 base, with 8 bases between the two germline ends. The CDR3 loop spans 13 amino acids. The germline CDR1 and CDR2 sequences are SNHLY and FYNNEI. The CDR3 DNA is TGTGCCAGCAGTCGAGGGGGGAACACTGAAGCTTTCTTT. Residues: CASSRGGNTEAFF.

The V and J genes are TRBV4-1 and TRBJ2-5; D is unresolved. V was cut by 1 base and J by 4 bases, with 7 bases left in between. CDR1 and CDR2 from the germline V gene are MGHRA and YSYEKL. The CDR3 runs 13 residues. DNA of the CDR3: TGCGCCAGCAGCCAAGTTTCCCGAGAGACCCAGTACTTC. As protein: CASSQVSRETQYF.

The chain employs TRBV14 and TRBJ2-3; TRBD2 agrees at 11 bases. The CDR3 has 19 amino acids. Trimming at V came to 4 bases and at J to 6 bases, leaving 18 bases not matched to a gene. The V gene's germline CDR1 is SGHDN and CDR2 FVKESK. CDR3 bases: TGTGCCAGCAGCCGTCACGGACTAGCGGGTTATGTAGGGAGCGATACGCAGTATTTT. Protein product: CASSRHGLAGYVGSDTQYF.

This clone was seen more than once but under ten times. This chain joins TRBV5-1 and TRBJ1-5, with 8 bases lining up with TRBD1. Germline V gene sequence: CDR1 SGHRS, CDR2 YFSETQ. V gave up 4 bases and J gave up 4 bases; unmatched junction bases: 10. The CDR3 length is 16 residues. Here the CDR3 DNA reads TGCGCCAGCAGCCCCGACGGGACAGGCATGAATCAGCCCCAGCATTTT. It codes for CASSPDGTGMNQPQHF.

The genes are TRBV18 and TRBJ2-1; 8 bases map to TRBD1. With V trimmed by 1 base and J by 3 bases, 2 bases remained unmatched. The CDR3 contains 15 residues. Germline assignment: CDR1 KGHSH and CDR2 LQKENI. Here the CDR3 reads CASSPRQGIYNEQFF. CDR3 coding DNA: TGTGCCAGCTCACCACGACAGGGGATCTACAATGAGCAGTTCTTC.

The sample holds one count of this clone. This sequence joins TRBV24-1 and TRBJ2-5; TRBD1 matches at 7 bases. The V gene's germline CDR1 is KGHDR and CDR2 SFDVKD. Trimming took 3 bases from V and 2 from J; bases not matched to a gene: 2. The CDR3 length is 14 residues. The CDR3 DNA is TGTGCCACCAGTGATCCACAGGGGCAAGAGACCCAGTACTTC. Translated, it gives CATSDPQGQETQYF.

The V call is TRBV10-2, the J call TRBJ1-5, with no clear D. This CDR3 comprises 13 residues. Germline lookup yields CDR1 WSHSY and CDR2 SAAADI. With 4 bases removed from V and 4 bases from J, the gap between germline ends came to 8 bases. The CDR3 sequence: CASSGAPNQPQHF. CDR3 nucleotide sequence: TGCGCCAGCAGTGGGGCACCTAATCAGCCCCAGCATTTT.

A single count supports this clone. V and J are TRBV6-5 and TRBJ2-7; D is uncertain. The V end lost 7 bases, the J end lost 0 bases, and 10 bases lay between the germline ends. This CDR3 has 13 amino acids. The germline V gene encodes CDR1 MNHEY and CDR2 SVGAGI. Here the CDR3 reads CASTSGSSYEQYF. The CDR3, as DNA: TGTGCCAGCACGTCGGGTAGCTCCTACGAGCAGTACTTC.

The CDR3 loop reads CASSPGLAGTDTQYF. CDR3 DNA: TGTGCCAGCAGCCCGGGACTAGCGGGCACAGATACGCAGTATTTT. This chain links TRBV3-1 (or the pseudogene TRBV3-2) with TRBJ2-3; 11 nucleotides match TRBD2. The V and J ends lost 4 bases and 1 base, in that order; junction bases with no gene match: 1. The V gene's germline CDR1 is LGHDT and CDR2 YNNKEL (reference sequence). The CDR3 sequence is 15 residues long.

This clone was recorded only once. The V and J genes are TRBV5-1 and TRBJ1-2; perhaps TRBD1 as D (6 bases). V lost 4 bases, J lost 3 bases, and 16 bases lay in between. The V gene's germline CDR1 is SGHRS and CDR2 YFSETQ. The CDR3 is made up of 15 amino acids. CDR3 bases: TGCGCCAGCAGCGGGGAGCGACAGGCCTACTATGGCTACACCTTC. It encodes CASSGERQAYYGYTF.

This sequence joins TRBV14 and TRBJ2-1; D not certain. This CDR3 contains 14 residues. With 5 bases removed from V and 4 bases from J, the gap between germline ends came to 12 bases. Germline CDR1 reads SGHDN; CDR2 reads FVKESK. The CDR3 sequence is CASSYPGPYNEQFF. CDR3 coding DNA: TGTGCCAGCAGCTATCCGGGTCCGTACAATGAGCAGTTCTTC.

This chain connects TRBV24-1 to TRBJ1-1, with 8 bases identical to TRBD1. V was pared by 5 bases and J by 1 base, with 5 bases of the junction left unmatched. The CDR3 spans 15 residues. Germline lookup yields CDR1 KGHDR and CDR2 SFDVKD. The CDR3 is CATSAPTGANTEAFF. The DNA of the CDR3 is TGTGCCACCAGTGCCCCGACAGGGGCGAACACTGAAGCTTTCTTT.

V is TRBV13 and J is TRBJ2-2; 9 positions match TRBD1. The junction had 10 bases not matched to a gene; V was cut back by 2 bases and J by 6 bases. Germline CDR1 is PRHDT and CDR2 is FYEKMQ (reference sequence). CDR3 length equals 17 residues. DNA of the CDR3: TGTGCCAGCAGCTTATCGTGGACAGGGGCGGCCCCCGGGGAGCTGTTTTTT. Translated, it gives CASSLSWTGAAPGELFF.

This chain joins TRBV9 and TRBJ1-3, with TRBD1 identical over 7 bases. There are 16 residues in the CDR3. The V segment lost 0 bases and the J segment 0 bases; nucleotides outside the gene matches: 3. The germline V gene has CDR1 SGDLS and CDR2 YYNGEE. CDR3 region: CASSVATGISGNTIYF. DNA for the CDR3: TGTGCCAGCAGCGTAGCGACAGGGATCTCTGGAAACACCATATATTTT.

This rearrangement joins TRBV12-1 to TRBJ1-4; the table's D call TRBD1 went unverified against the DNA. TRBV12-1 is labeled a pseudogene. The CDR3 is 17 amino acids. CDR3 sequence (DNA): TGTGCCAGCAGCTTTTTTCGGACAGGGGGAACTAATGAAAAACTGTTTTTT. It codes for CASSFFRTGGTNEKLFF.

V and J are TRBV3-1 (or the pseudogene TRBV3-2) and TRBJ2-1; D unclear. From germline, CDR1 is LGHDT and CDR2 YNNKEL (reference sequence). Between the trimmed V and J ends, which lost 1 base and 13 bases, there was a span of 11 bases. The CDR3 covers 12 residues. The CDR3 nucleotides read TGTGCCAGCAGCCAAGCTCCAGATTTTCAGTTCTTC. Residues: CASSQAPDFQFF.

The gene calls are TRBV28 and TRBJ2-5; TRBD1 matches at 8 bases. CDR1 and CDR2 from the germline V gene are MDHEN and SYDVKM. The CDR3 extends over 14 amino acids. V was clipped by 6 bases and J by 5 bases; unmatched bases: 8. In DNA, the CDR3 is TGTGCCAGCAGGAAACCAGGGGGCGGCGAGACCCAGTACTTC. It codes for CASRKPGGGETQYF. The whole variable domain, filled in from reference TRBV28 and TRBJ2-5, reads DVKVTQSSRYLVKRTGEKVFLECVQDMDHENMFWYRQDPGLGLRLIYFSYDVKMKEKGDIPEGYSVSREKKERFSLILESASTNQTSMYLCASRKPGGGETQYFGPGTRLLVL.

This clone was seen a handful of times. The chain couples TRBV19 to TRBJ1-6, with a possible D match to TRBD1 (6 bases). Trimming took 6 bases from V and 2 from J, leaving 17 bases between them. The germline gives CDR1 LNHDA, CDR2 SQIVND (reference sequence). The CDR3 extends over 17 amino acids. CDR3 in DNA: TGTGCCAGTAGACCGGCTGGGGGCGGAACCTATAATTCACCCCTCCACTTT. As protein: CASRPAGGGTYNSPLHF.

The rearrangement joins TRBV3-1 (or the pseudogene TRBV3-2) to TRBJ1-5; 7 bases agree with TRBD1. Germline V gene sequence: CDR1 LGHDT, CDR2 YNNKEL (reference sequence). CDR3 length: 14 residues. V was pared by 3 bases and J by 6 bases, with 5 bases of the junction left unmatched. The CDR3 nucleotides are TGTGCCAGCAGCCAGCTCCGGGACAGTCAGCCCCAGCATTTT. It is translated as CASSQLRDSQPQHF.